The source of this TCR beta chain is a study of blood T cells in healthy people across ages. The second PCR ran 7 to 11 cycles with a sample-barcoded 5' primer and J-beta primers. TCRdb re-derived calls from the 5' RACE reads in MiXCR, one entry per CDR3 protein. This sample yields roughly 700,000 distinct CDR3 sequences, of which roughly 25% are seen a single time; 9.4% belongs to the top ten. Points from the study as a whole: Both naive CD4+ cell counts and diversity were greater in long-lived donors than in aged donors. While age rose, TCR beta diversity per million T cells dropped in a roughly linear way.

This clonotype was observed a handful of times. The antigen remains unidentified. The germline V gene encodes CDR1 LNHNV and CDR2 YYDKDF (reference sequence). The CDR3 length is 14 residues. The same data also contributed to another study, on T cells of mothers and their children. That work contributes: Three healthy Caucasian mothers, along with their six children, were the donors.

The V and J genes are TRBV15 and TRBJ2-1; D is ambiguous. The DNA end is a closer match to TRBJ2-5, so the J assignment may be wrong. The sequencing sample was made of blood. This receptor was obtained from a boy younger than 18 in good health. This chain's CDR3 is CATSRSTVSETQYF. DNA for the CDR3: TGTGCCACCAGCAGATCAACAGTGAGCGAGACCCAGTACTTC.